What follows describes a single T cell receptor (beta chain). Its antigen is not known. These data originate in a study of T cell responses to AZD1222 COVID-19 vaccine. Study outcomes and limitations: Increased Spike-specific TCR breadth and depth were observed after two AZD1222 doses.

V was shortened by 1 base and J by 7 bases, with 4 bases between the two germline ends. The CDR3 length is 11 residues. Germline V gene lookup returns CDR1 WSHSY and CDR2 SAAADI. Data came from immunoSEQ multiplex PCR; TCRdb stores just in-frame clones and leaves some out. The sample consists of around 190,000 clones, 85% to 95% of them appearing once. The rearrangement joins TRBV10-2 to TRBJ1-1; no reliable D call. The input for sequencing was peripheral blood, taken on day 0 of AZD1222 vaccination. This sequence was found in an adult in good health. The CDR3: CASSEWGEAFF. The CDR3 DNA sequence: TGCGCCAGCAGTGAGTGGGGTGAAGCTTTCTTT.